The clone carrying this T cell receptor (beta chain) was counted only a few times. Via MiXCR, TCRdb re-called the RT-PCR reads, giving one row per CDR3 protein. The sample has approximately 430,000 distinct CDR3 sequences, approximately 16% seen once; the top ten hold 7.2%. The data were taken from a study of patients and donors after allogeneic stem cell transplantation. This CDR3 is built from 14 residues. Germline lookup yields CDR1 DFQATT and CDR2 SNEGSKA (reference sequence). Trimming left V 4 bases short and J 0 bases short, with 10 bases between. This sequence originates from a human donor who was either an allogeneic HSCT recipient or a stem cell or donor lymphocyte infusion donor (not recorded which). It is not recorded whose cells these are; they may come from a transplant donor. V gene TRBV20-1 combines with J gene TRBJ2-4, with a tentative D call TRBD2 (5 bases). The sample comprised blood, either unsorted or a sorted T cell fraction (not recorded which). CDR3 residues: CSANSVVAKNIQYF. The CDR3 nucleotides are TGCAGTGCTAATAGCGTGGTAGCCAAAAACATTCAGTACTTC.